This TCR beta chain was found in a study of glioma-infiltrating T cells. Amplification of TCR alpha and beta CDR3 regions from RNA used iRepertoire nested multiplex PCR. TCRdb independently ran MiXCR on the multiplex PCR reads; one entry per CDR3 protein. The sample consists of fewer than 110,000 distinct CDR3 sequences, about 30% of them appearing once. Many counts were recorded for this clonotype. What it recognizes is unknown. Findings of the study overall: Gliomas, especially low-grade, showed above-expected tissue-blood divergence; non-neoplastic patients showed below.

This CDR3 region has 15 residues. V lost 6 bases and J 3 bases, leaving 15 bases between the germline ends. CDR1 DFQATT and CDR2 SNEGSKA come from the germline V gene (reference sequence). The rearrangement links TRBV20-1 to TRBJ1-6; maybe TRBD1 (5 bases). This clonotype originated in a human donor with low-grade glioma or glioblastoma, undergoing nonglioma brain surgery, or in good health (not recorded which). Sequenced input: glioma tissue, nonneoplastic brain tissue, or PBMCs (not recorded which). CDR3 protein: CSAKTPGGYNSPLHF. The CDR3 coding sequence is TGCAGTGCCAAAACCCCGGGGGGCTATAATTCACCCCTCCACTTT.